The source of this T cell receptor (beta chain) is a study of blood T cells in healthy people across ages. For the second PCR, which ran for about 6 to 11 cycles, a sample-barcoded 5' primer and a J-beta primer mix were used. Samples each returned at least 2.5 million CDR3-containing paired-end reads. In TCRdb, the 5' RACE reads were re-called with MiXCR into one record per CDR3 protein. The repertoire holds fewer than 650,000 distinct CDR3 sequences, with about a quarter as singletons. Turning to this clonotype: Its specificity is not known.

CDR3 length equals 14 residues. Germline loops: CDR1 SGHVS, CDR2 FNYEAQ. Notes on the study in general: Whereas aged donors had fewer naive CD4+ cells, long-lived donors had more of them and higher diversity. In older individuals, TCR beta diversity per million T cells was lower, falling roughly linearly with age.

Separately, the same data were catalogued under a study of T cells of mothers and their children. That work states: Per mother, over 9 million TCR beta CDR3 reads were obtained; per child, approximately 3 million.

The chain links TRBV7-6 to TRBJ2-5, with TRBD2 matching 10 bases. The J call may not be correct, given that the DNA end is closer to TRBJ2-7. This clonotype originated in a boy aged 2 to 10 in good health. The sequenced material came from blood. This CDR3 reads CASSPTSGPYEQYF. The CDR3, as DNA: TGTGCCAGCAGCCCGACTAGCGGGCCATACGAGCAGTACTTC.